The present T cell receptor beta chain was sequenced within a study of shared clonotypes between healthy human individuals. Sequenced by immunoSEQ multiplex PCR; TCRdb stores in-frame clones only, minus some. The table shows approximately 1.1 million clones, with approximately 80% occurring only once. The sample comprised memory CD4+ T cells from PBMCs. Subset reported: CD45RA-negative fraction. The TCR was taken from a man between 18 and 35 years old in good health. Some clones in this sample may be carry-over from other donors' samples.

The CDR3 is CASSQEAQGRTGELFF. CDR3 DNA sequence: TGCGCCAGCAGCCAGGAGGCGCAGGGTCGGACCGGGGAGCTGTTTTTT. The chain recombines TRBV4-3 with TRBJ2-2, with D possibly being TRBD1 or TRBD2 (5 bases each). Germline V gives CDR1 LGHNA, CDR2 YSLEER. The CDR3 is made up of 16 amino acids. Trimming left V 3 bases short and J 5 bases short, with 16 bases between.